This T cell receptor beta chain was retrieved from a study of T cell responses to AZD1222 COVID-19 vaccine. The V end lost 8 bases, the J end lost 0 bases, and 8 bases lay between the germline ends. The CDR3 extends over 12 amino acids. In germline, CDR1 is SGHAT, CDR2 FQNNGV. Some clones are missing from TCRdb's copy, which holds only in-frame ones; the method was immunoSEQ multiplex PCR. The sample includes around 60,000 clones, over 85% of them seen just once. Sample: peripheral blood, taken on day 0 of AZD1222 vaccination. The receptor comes from an adult in good health. The V gene is TRBV11-2, the J gene TRBJ2-7; D is unclear. CDR3 DNA sequence: TGTGCCAGCTTGGATAGCTCCTACGAGCAGTACTTC. This codes for CASLDSSYEQYF.